This TCR beta chain comes out of a study of blood T cells in healthy people across ages. Per germline, CDR1 SNHLY and CDR2 FYNNEI. The CDR3 has 16 residues. With V trimmed by 2 bases and J by 3 bases, 9 bases remained unmatched. For the second PCR, which ran for 7 to 11 cycles, a sample-barcoded 5' primer and a J-beta primer mix were used. The template-switch adaptor, which had 12 random nucleotides, put a tag on each cDNA molecule. TCRdb processed the 5' RACE reads anew with MiXCR; each CDR3 protein has one entry. The data hold fewer than 2,000,000 distinct CDR3 sequences, with almost 35% observed a single time.

This clonotype was obtained from a woman in her twenties or thirties in good health. What was sequenced was blood. J is TRBJ2-7 and V is TRBV2; 8 bases map to TRBD2. CDR3 loop: CASSEPTSGKFYEQYF. CDR3 nucleotide sequence: TGTGCCAGCAGTGAACCAACTAGCGGCAAGTTCTACGAGCAGTACTTC.